The 3 T cell receptor beta chains given below trace back to one sample, sequenced in a study of early T cells in non-severe SARS-CoV-2 infection. TCRdb analysed the 5' RACE reads with MiXCR anew, one entry per CDR3 protein. The repertoire holds tens of thousands of distinct CDR3 sequences, with 12% as singletons. The sample consisted of whole blood. These receptors were obtained from an adult who was a healthcare worker with PCR-confirmed SARS-CoV-2 infection or an uninfected control (not recorded which).

This clonotype has only a few counts. A much larger clone sits a single nucleotide away, making a read error possible. The J gene is TRBJ2-7, the V gene TRBV3-1; the D gene could be TRBD1 or TRBD2 (5 bases each). The CDR3 runs 15 residues. Per the germline V gene, CDR1 is LGHDT and CDR2 is YNNKEL (reference sequence). The CDR3 bases are TGTGCCAGCAGCCAAGGGCCGGGGCTCACCTACGGGCAGTACTTC. Residues: CASSQGPGLTYGQYF.

This clonotype was observed many times. The chain carries TRBV28 and TRBJ1-5; the D is unclear. The germline CDR1 and CDR2 sequences are MDHEN and SYDVKM. V lost 6 bases, J lost 9 bases, and 27 bases lay in between. The CDR3 runs to 17 residues. The CDR3 region is CASSLQPGRPDVLPQHF. CDR3 nucleotides: TGTGCCAGCAGCCTTCAACCCGGGCGGCCAGATGTTCTGCCCCAGCATTTT.

This clonotype has a count of ten or more. This chain connects TRBV29-1 to TRBJ1-1; D remains ambiguous. Trimming took 7 bases from V and 1 from J, leaving 13 bases between them. The CDR3 has 13 residues. CDR1 is SQVTM, CDR2 ANQGSEA, per germline. The chain's CDR3 is CSAERNPNTEAFF. CDR3 sequence (DNA): TGCAGCGCCGAACGCAACCCGAACACTGAAGCTTTCTTT.